The 28 T cell receptor beta chains listed next were all sequenced from one sample in a study of patients and donors after allogeneic stem cell transplantation. MiXCR, applied by TCRdb to the RT-PCR reads, yields one record per CDR3 protein. This table has a few hundred thousand distinct CDR3 sequences, about 38% appearing once. The sequencing sample was made of blood, either unsorted or a sorted T cell fraction (not recorded which). These receptors were collected from a human donor who was either an allogeneic HSCT recipient or a stem cell or donor lymphocyte infusion donor (not recorded which). It is not recorded whose cells these are; they may come from a transplant donor.

This clonotype was counted a single time. The CDR3 loop reads CASSQERSNQPQHF. Here the CDR3 DNA reads TGTGCCAGCAGCCAAGAGCGCAGCAATCAGCCCCAGCATTTT. The chain combines TRBV4-2 with TRBJ1-5; D not resolved. This CDR3 has 14 amino acids. Trimming took 0 bases from V and 1 from J, leaving 4 bases between them. The germline V gene has CDR1 LGHNA and CDR2 YNFKEQ.

The chain employs TRBV9 and TRBJ2-3; 10 nucleotides align to TRBD2. The CDR3 is made up of 15 amino acids. Per the germline V gene, CDR1 is SGDLS and CDR2 is YYNGEE. The ends lost 4 bases at V and 6 bases at J; junction bases unmatched: 8. DNA of the CDR3: TGTGCCAGCAGCCTAACTAGCGGGGTGTTGGATACGCAGTATTTT. It translates to CASSLTSGVLDTQYF. Full variable domain (outside the CDR3, taken from reference TRBV9 and TRBJ2-3): DSGVTQTPKHLITATGQRVTLRCSPRSGDLSVYWYQQSLDQGLQFLIQYYNGEERAKGNILERFSAQQFPDLHSELNLSSLELGDSALYFCASSLTSGVLDTQYFGPGTRLTVL.

The J gene is TRBJ2-7, the V gene TRBV27; TRBD1 agrees at 8 bases. The CDR3 has 13 residues. The J segment lost 3 bases and the V segment lost 6 bases, leaving 4 bases of the junction unmatched. Germline CDR1 is MNHEY and CDR2 is SMNVEV (reference sequence). Here the CDR3 DNA reads TGTGCCAGCAGCAGACAGGGGTTCTACGAGCAGTACTTC. Amino acids: CASSRQGFYEQYF.

The J gene is TRBJ1-6, the V gene TRBV4-2, with D possibly being TRBD1 (6 bases). Germline-derived CDR1 and CDR2 are LGHNA and YNFKEQ. The CDR3 is made up of 18 amino acids. The V gene lost 0 bases and the J gene lost 2 bases, with 14 bases spanning the gap. CDR3 sequence: CASSQESSRTAYNSPLHF. The CDR3 DNA is TGTGCCAGCAGCCAAGAGTCGAGTCGGACAGCCTATAATTCACCCCTCCACTTT.

The chain recombines TRBV12-3 or TRBV12-4 with TRBJ2-5, with 9 bases identical to TRBD1. V trimming: 6 bases; J trimming: 0 bases; junction bases outside the gene matches: 11. The CDR3 sequence is 17 residues long. CDR3 sequence: CASSLGQGLSYQETQYF. CDR3 DNA sequence: TGTGCCAGCAGCCTAGGACAGGGGCTATCGTACCAAGAGACCCAGTACTTC.

The chain is built from TRBV29-1 and TRBJ1-4; perhaps TRBD1 as D (6 bases). Germline CDR1 reads SQVTM; CDR2 reads ANQGSEA. The V gene lost 4 bases and the J gene lost 6 bases, with 12 bases spanning the gap. This CDR3 has 13 amino acids. CDR3 residues: CSVAQGWDEKLFF. In nucleotides, the CDR3 is TGCAGCGTTGCCCAGGGGTGGGATGAAAAACTGTTTTTT.

This chain links TRBV20-1 with TRBJ2-2; D is unresolved. V was trimmed by 5 bases and J by 4 bases, leaving 11 bases between them. The germline V gene has CDR1 DFQATT and CDR2 SNEGSKA (reference sequence). The CDR3 extends over 13 amino acids. The CDR3 sequence is CSAGRYTTGELFF. For the CDR3, the DNA is TGCAGTGCTGGCAGATACACCACCGGGGAGCTGTTTTTT.

This chain joins TRBV5-1 and TRBJ2-4; D gene unclear. This CDR3 has 15 amino acids. Germline-derived CDR1 and CDR2 are SGHRS and YFSETQ. V lost 0 bases and J lost 7, with 14 bases in between. This CDR3 is CASSLEPWPENIQYF. The CDR3 nucleotides read TGCGCCAGCAGCTTGGAACCCTGGCCGGAGAACATTCAGTACTTC.

This clonotype came up a few times. V and J are TRBV12-3 or TRBV12-4 and TRBJ1-3, with D possibly matching TRBD1 (5 bases). Trimming shortened V by 3 bases and J by 3 bases, and 12 bases separated the two germline ends. The CDR3 loop spans 15 amino acids. The DNA of the CDR3 is TGTGCCAGCAGTTTTCCAGGGTACGGTGGAAACACCATATATTTT. Amino acid sequence: CASSFPGYGGNTIYF.

The gene calls are TRBV19 and TRBJ1-5; maybe TRBD1 (6 bases). Trimming pared 0 bases from V and 4 bases from J, leaving 16 bases between. Looked up from germline, CDR1 is LNHDA and CDR2 is SQIVND (reference sequence). The length of the CDR3 is 17 residues. In nucleotides, the CDR3 is TGTGCCAGTAGTATAGATCACGGAGGGGGTACGAATCAGCCCCAGCATTTT. Its translation is CASSIDHGGGTNQPQHF.

The V call is TRBV5-8, the J call TRBJ1-4, with D possibly being TRBD1 (6 bases). Germline V gene data show CDR1 as SGHTS and CDR2 as YDEGEE. CDR3 length: 16 residues. V lost 0 bases to trimming and J lost 8 bases, with 17 bases between them. CDR3 sequence reads: CASSLGSQGSEEKLFF. The CDR3 DNA reads as TGTGCCAGCAGCTTGGGGTCACAGGGCTCAGAGGAAAAACTGTTTTTT.

This chain uses TRBV5-1 with TRBJ1-1; weak D call: TRBD1 (6 bases). The CDR3 covers 15 residues. Trimming shortened V by 2 bases and J by 5 bases, and 16 bases separated the two germline ends. Germline V CDR1 and CDR2: SGHRS, YFSETQ. The CDR3 DNA reads as TGCGCCAGCAGCTTCGCACAGGGCGTCGGGACTGAAGCTTTCTTT. Encoded protein: CASSFAQGVGTEAFF.

A few counts support this clonotype. V usage is TRBV4-2 and J usage is TRBJ1-2; D is uncertain. V lost 2 bases and J lost 4, with 20 bases in between. Germline CDR1 is LGHNA and CDR2 is YNFKEQ. The CDR3 has 17 amino acids. The CDR3 here is CASSQPDTDLLGYGYTF. The CDR3 DNA follows: TGTGCCAGCAGCCAACCCGATACGGACCTCCTCGGCTATGGCTACACCTTC.

This clonotype appeared a few times. This chain links TRBV27 with TRBJ2-1; D is possibly TRBD2 (5 bases). The V end lost 3 bases, the J end lost 8 bases, and 8 bases lay between the germline ends. CDR1 is MNHEY and CDR2 is SMNVEV in the germline V gene (reference sequence). The CDR3 consists of 12 residues. CDR3 sequence: CASSFGSDEQFF. In DNA form, the CDR3 reads TGTGCCAGCAGTTTTGGTAGCGATGAGCAGTTCTTC.

This chain links TRBV12-3 or TRBV12-4 with TRBJ1-5; D is unclear. Trimming removed 5 bases at V and 5 bases at J, with 19 bases between. The CDR3 is 16 residues long. The CDR3 nucleotides are TGTGCCAGCAGTGGCCCTCCGGACTCAGCCGATCAGCCCCAGCATTTT. Protein product: CASSGPPDSADQPQHF.

V usage is TRBV12-3 or TRBV12-4 and J usage is TRBJ1-6; the D is unclear. V lost 6 bases and J 11 bases, leaving 8 bases between the germline ends. This CDR3 has 11 residues. The CDR3 region is CASSPATPLHF. DNA of the CDR3: TGTGCCAGCAGCCCAGCGACACCCCTCCACTTT.

The J gene is TRBJ2-1, the V gene TRBV7-9; D is undetermined. Germline CDR1 is SEHNR and CDR2 is FQNEAQ (reference sequence). V lost 7 bases and J lost 9, with 4 bases in between. This CDR3 contains 9 residues. The CDR3 DNA sequence: TGTGCCAGCAAGGGTGAGCAGTTCTTC. Its protein is CASKGEQFF.

The V call is TRBV20-1, the J call TRBJ2-7; possible D gene TRBD1, 6 bases. Germline-derived CDR1 and CDR2 are DFQATT and SNEGSKA (reference sequence). The V gene lost 3 bases and the J gene lost 2 bases, with 17 bases spanning the gap. There are 15 residues in the CDR3. Here the CDR3 reads CSARPTGRYPYEQYF. CDR3 DNA sequence: TGCAGTGCTAGGCCGACAGGCCGATACCCCTACGAGCAGTACTTC.

The sample holds a few counts of this clonotype. The chain is built from TRBV5-1 and TRBJ2-1, with 10 bases aligning to TRBD2. This CDR3 region has 15 residues. Germline-derived CDR1 and CDR2 are SGHRS and YFSETQ. With 0 bases clipped from V and 8 bases from J, the junction kept 5 bases outside the gene matches. This chain's CDR3 is CASSLAGLAGDEQFF. CDR3 sequence (DNA): TGCGCCAGCAGCTTGGCGGGGCTAGCGGGGGATGAGCAGTTCTTC.

This clonotype was observed a few times. The chain has TRBV30 and TRBJ1-6; 7 bases are shared with TRBD1. V was pared by 8 bases and J by 7 bases, with 8 bases of the junction left unmatched. The CDR3 has 13 amino acids. Germline assignment: CDR1 GTSNPN and CDR2 SVGIG (reference sequence). DNA for the CDR3: TGTGCCGGCTCAGGGGGATCGAATTCACCCCTCCACTTT. Translating it yields CAGSGGSNSPLHF.

This clonotype has a handful of counts. The chain combines TRBV6-2 or TRBV6-3 with TRBJ1-5; D gene uncertain. CDR1 and CDR2 from the germline V gene are MNHEY and SVGEGT. Trimming pared 2 bases from V and 9 bases from J, leaving 8 bases between. The CDR3 is made up of 12 amino acids. CDR3 nucleotide sequence: TGTGCCAGCAGTTACCCGACCGGGCCCCAGCATTTT. Translation: CASSYPTGPQHF.

This clonotype came up a few times. The chain is built from TRBV10-3 and TRBJ1-5; D is unclear. Trimming pared 6 bases from V and 7 bases from J, leaving 16 bases between. This CDR3 is built from 14 residues. The germline CDR1 and CDR2 sequences are ENHRY and SYGVKD. The CDR3 sequence is CAISKEEMGQPQHF. The CDR3 region has the DNA TGTGCCATCAGCAAAGAAGAGATGGGACAGCCCCAGCATTTT.

The CDR3 nucleotides are TGTGCCAGCACCACGGTGGCGAACACCGGGGAGCTGTTTTTT. Translation gives CASTTVANTGELFF. This sequence joins TRBV3-1 and TRBJ2-2; D uncertain. CDR1 is LGHDT and CDR2 is YNNKEL in the germline V gene (reference sequence). CDR3 size: 14 residues. With 7 bases removed from V and 0 bases from J, the gap between germline ends came to 9 bases.

The chain uses TRBV12-3 or TRBV12-4 and TRBJ1-2, with TRBD1 matching over 7 bases. Germline trimming cut 4 bases from V and 8 bases from J; bases unmatched to any gene: 13. The CDR3 contains 15 residues. The CDR3 is CASSSGQPLLGGYTF. The CDR3 region has the DNA TGTGCCAGCAGTTCGGGACAGCCTCTACTTGGGGGCTACACCTTC.

This clonotype was detected ten times or more. The gene calls are TRBV10-3 and TRBJ1-4, with D possibly TRBD1 on 5 matching bases. The germline V gene encodes CDR1 ENHRY and CDR2 SYGVKD. The CDR3 has 12 amino acids. Trimming removed 2 bases from V and 7 bases from J, with 5 bases in between. The CDR3 region has the DNA TGTGCCATCAGTGAGGGGGCTGAAAAACTGTTTTTT. Translation gives CAISEGAEKLFF.

The chain has TRBV21-1 and TRBJ1-1; the table assigns TRBD1, which was not confirmed against the DNA. TRBV21-1 is recorded as a pseudogene. This CDR3 has 17 amino acids. Here the CDR3 DNA reads TGTGCCAGCAGCAGAACTCCAGGGACAGGGAAGAACACTGAAGCTTTCTTT. The encoded protein is CASSRTPGTGKNTEAFF.

In this sample, this clonotype turned up a few times. CDR3 DNA sequence: TGCAGCGTTGCCCGGGGCGCCTCTGGAAACACCATATATTTT. Protein: CSVARGASGNTIYF. The chain has TRBV29-1 and TRBJ1-3; D is perhaps TRBD1 (5 bases). Per germline, CDR1 SQVTM and CDR2 ANQGSEA. V was pared by 4 bases and J by 0 bases, with 10 bases between. The length of the CDR3 is 14 residues.

V is TRBV10-3 and J is TRBJ1-5; D is perhaps TRBD1 (5 bases). This CDR3 has 14 residues. The germline V gene has CDR1 ENHRY and CDR2 SYGVKD. Trimming removed 6 bases from V and 3 bases from J, with 12 bases in between. The CDR3 protein is CAISVQESNQPQHF. The CDR3 DNA reads TGTGCCATCAGCGTACAGGAGTCCAATCAGCCCCAGCATTTT.